Below are 26 T cell receptor beta chains sequenced from a single sample in a study of cytotoxic CD8 clonotypes in ibrutinib-treated CLL (dated by TCRdb to the early 2020s). The library was made by the immunoSEQ multiplex PCR assay. Drawn from immuneACCESS, this table holds only the in-frame rearrangements with V and J called that TCRdb kept. Clones are partly lost; checked studies trace under half to an unresolved V gene and leave the rest unexplained. For this sample there are some 92,000 clones; around 77% appear just once. Of the sample, approximately 25% falls within the top ten clones. In the paper's terms, the time point label means: approximately 25 months on ibrutinib. The sample was PBMCs, taken after 24 months of ibrutinib treatment. Receptor source: a human donor with chronic lymphocytic leukemia.

The rearrangement uses TRBV7-8 and TRBJ1-2; a possible D gene is TRBD1 (5 bases). This CDR3 contains 13 residues. Trimming stripped 5 bases from V and 4 bases from J, with 11 bases between. CDR1 SGHVS and CDR2 FQNEAQ come from the germline V gene. The CDR3 region has the DNA TGTGCCAGCAGCCTTAAAGACAGCTATGGCTACACCTTC. Its protein is CASSLKDSYGYTF.

This clone appeared once. The chain combines TRBV18 with TRBJ2-6; D ambiguous. The CDR3 contains 13 residues. The germline V and J ends were trimmed by 4 bases and 2 bases, with 3 bases remaining between them. Per germline, CDR1 KGHSH and CDR2 LQKENI. The CDR3 DNA reads TGTGCCAGCTCACTACCTGGGGCCAACGTCCTGACTTTC. Amino acids: CASSLPGANVLTF.

The rearrangement links TRBV5-1 to TRBJ2-2; TRBD2 aligns across 7 bases. The germline gives CDR1 SGHRS, CDR2 YFSETQ. The CDR3 totals 17 residues. The V and J ends lost 0 bases and 1 base, in that order; junction bases with no gene match: 6. Here the CDR3 reads CASSLDLAAKNTGELFF. The CDR3 region has the DNA TGCGCCAGCAGCTTGGATCTAGCGGCGAAGAACACCGGGGAGCTGTTTTTT.

This chain uses TRBV12-5 with TRBJ2-1; 9 bases align to TRBD2. The length of the CDR3 is 15 residues. CDR1 is LGHNT, CDR2 FRNRAP, per germline. Unmatched junction bases numbered 3, after V lost 1 base and J lost 5 bases. The DNA for the CDR3 is TGTGCTAGTGGTTTGGGTAGCGGGGGAAACAATGAGCAGTTCTTC. Its protein product is CASGLGSGGNNEQFF.

V gene TRBV18 combines with J gene TRBJ2-5; a possible D gene is TRBD1 (5 bases). The CDR3 extends over 15 amino acids. V dropped 3 bases and J dropped 1 base, with 12 bases sitting between them. The germline gives CDR1 KGHSH, CDR2 LQKENI. As DNA, the CDR3 is TGTGCCAGCTCACCTCCCCAGGGATTCCAAGAGACCCAGTACTTC. Translating it yields CASSPPQGFQETQYF.

The chain is built from TRBV19 and TRBJ2-2; 7 bases map to TRBD2. There are 14 residues in the CDR3. CDR1 and CDR2 (germline): LNHDA, SQIVND (reference sequence). The J segment lost 5 bases and the V segment lost 5 bases, leaving 5 bases of the junction unmatched. The CDR3 reads CASSPLGGTGELFF. CDR3 DNA: TGTGCCAGTAGTCCCCTGGGGGGGACCGGGGAGCTGTTTTTT.

The chain combines TRBV4-2 with TRBJ2-6; 7 bases align to TRBD1. V lost 1 base to trimming and J lost 4 bases; unmatched junction nucleotides: 4. The germline CDR1 and CDR2 sequences are LGHNA and YNFKEQ. CDR3 size: 16 residues. The DNA of the CDR3 is TGTGCCAGCAGCCAAGGAGGGGGCATCGGGGCCAACGTCCTGACTTTC. Amino acids: CASSQGGGIGANVLTF.

This clone is a singleton in its sample. This rearrangement joins TRBV11-3 to TRBJ2-5; unclear D gene. The CDR3 consists of 11 residues. Per germline, CDR1 SGHNT and CDR2 YENEEA. Between the trimmed V and J ends, which lost 6 bases and 3 bases, there was a span of 5 bases. The CDR3 is CASRLKETQYF. The CDR3 DNA follows: TGTGCCAGCAGGCTAAAAGAGACCCAGTACTTC.

The chain employs TRBV5-1 and TRBJ2-3; tentatively, D is TRBD2 (5 bases). The CDR3 contains 16 residues. The ends were cut back, 4 bases at V and 4 bases at J, with 19 bases in the middle. From germline, CDR1 is SGHRS and CDR2 YFSETQ. The CDR3 region is CASSQTRTLGPDTQYF. CDR3 nucleotide sequence: TGCGCCAGCAGCCAAACTAGAACGCTTGGGCCAGATACGCAGTATTTT.

The CDR3 bases are TGTGCCAGCAGCTTAGGACTAGCGGGAGGTGAGACCCAGTACTTC. It encodes CASSLGLAGGETQYF. The V and J genes are TRBV7-2 and TRBJ2-5; 13 bases fit TRBD2. CDR3 size: 15 residues. The V gene's germline CDR1 is SGHTA and CDR2 FQGNSA. Trimming removed 1 base from V and 5 bases from J; junction bases left unmatched: 1.

This rearrangement joins TRBV9 to TRBJ2-3, with TRBD2 matching 11 bases. The CDR3 sequence is 18 residues long. J gave up 5 bases and V 3 bases, and 14 bases lay outside the gene matches. Germline V lookup: CDR1 SGDLS, CDR2 YYNGEE. CDR3 sequence: CASSGRGVAGGLIDTQYF. The CDR3 DNA follows: TGTGCCAGCAGCGGCCGTGGAGTAGCGGGAGGGTTGATAGATACGCAGTATTTT. Complete variable domain (other parts from reference TRBV9 and TRBJ2-3): DSGVTQTPKHLITATGQRVTLRCSPRSGDLSVYWYQQSLDQGLQFLIQYYNGEERAKGNILERFSAQQFPDLHSELNLSSLELGDSALYFCASSGRGVAGGLIDTQYFGPGTRLTVL.

The chain joins TRBV7-9 to TRBJ1-1, with TRBD1 as a possible D gene (5 bases). Germline V gene lookup returns CDR1 SEHNR and CDR2 FQNEAQ (reference sequence). V was clipped by 0 bases and J by 11 bases, with 7 bases between them. This CDR3 spans 11 amino acids. CDR3 sequence reads: CASSLAGAAFF. CDR3 DNA: TGTGCCAGCAGCTTAGCAGGGGCGGCTTTCTTT.

J is TRBJ2-7 and V is TRBV18, with D uncertain. This CDR3 comprises 18 residues. Trimming cost V 5 bases and J 2 bases, with 25 bases left between them. The germline gives CDR1 KGHSH, CDR2 LQKENI. The CDR3: CASSNVWTHKVAAYEQYF. The CDR3 bases are TGTGCCAGCTCAAATGTTTGGACCCATAAAGTGGCGGCCTACGAGCAGTACTTC.

The rearrangement joins TRBV2 to TRBJ2-1, with 13 bases lining up with TRBD2. Germline values: CDR1 SNHLY, CDR2 FYNNEI. Trimming at V came to 9 bases and at J to 0 bases, leaving 2 bases not matched to a gene. The CDR3 covers 15 residues. CDR3 in amino acids: CASRLAGGSYNEQFF. The CDR3 DNA reads TGTGCCAGTAGACTAGCGGGAGGCTCCTACAATGAGCAGTTCTTC.

The gene calls are TRBV2 and TRBJ1-6; D remains ambiguous. Trimming stripped 0 bases from V and 13 bases from J, with 4 bases between. The CDR3 runs 11 residues. Per the germline V gene, CDR1 is SNHLY and CDR2 is FYNNEI. CDR3 amino acids: CASSEAGPLHF. The CDR3 bases are TGTGCCAGCAGTGAAGCTGGCCCCCTCCACTTT.

This sequence joins TRBV5-1 and TRBJ2-5; TRBD1 might be the D (6 bases). The CDR3 consists of 14 residues. V was shortened by 4 bases and J by 0 bases, with 10 bases between the two germline ends. The germline gives CDR1 SGHRS, CDR2 YFSETQ. CDR3 bases: TGCGCCAGCAGCCGTTGGGACAACCAAGAGACCCAGTACTTC. Translation: CASSRWDNQETQYF.

V is TRBV9 and J is TRBJ2-6, with D possibly being TRBD1 (6 bases). CDR1 is SGDLS and CDR2 is YYNGEE in the germline V gene. CDR3 length: 17 amino acids. V lost 3 bases to trimming and J lost 0 bases, with 13 bases between them. CDR3 loop: CASSGGQFFSGANVLTF. In DNA form, the CDR3 reads TGTGCCAGCAGCGGCGGACAGTTTTTCTCTGGGGCCAACGTCCTGACTTTC.

The V and J genes are TRBV5-1 and TRBJ2-7; 10 nucleotides align to TRBD1. This CDR3 has 16 residues. V gave up 1 base and J gave up 5 bases; unmatched junction bases: 9. CDR1 SGHRS and CDR2 YFSETQ come from the germline V gene. CDR3 in DNA: TGCGCCAGCAGCTTGACCAAGGACAGGGGGGGTGACGAGCAGTACTTC. Protein: CASSLTKDRGGDEQYF. Based on the CDR3 plus reference TRBV5-1 and TRBJ2-7, the full variable domain is KAGVTQTPRYLIKTRGQQVTLSCSPISGHRSVSWYQQTPGQGLQFLFEYFSETQRNKGNFPGRFSGRQFSNSRSEMNVSTLELGDSALYLCASSLTKDRGGDEQYFGPGTRLTVT.

V is TRBV25-1 and J is TRBJ2-5; no clear D gene. The CDR3 has 14 amino acids. Between the trimmed V and J ends, which lost 3 bases and 1 base, there was a span of 9 bases. Germline CDR1 MGHDK, CDR2 SYGVNS. This CDR3 reads CASSDGRIQETQYF. In nucleotides, the CDR3 is TGTGCCAGCAGTGACGGACGGATCCAAGAGACCCAGTACTTC.

The chain employs TRBV30 and TRBJ2-5; maybe TRBD2 (6 bases). Germline assignment: CDR1 GTSNPN and CDR2 SVGIG (reference sequence). V lost 4 bases and J 3 bases, leaving 15 bases between the germline ends. The CDR3 extends over 14 amino acids. CDR3 DNA: TGTGCCTGGATTGATTGGGGGGAGAAAGAGACCCAGTACTTC. Amino acids: CAWIDWGEKETQYF.

The chain has TRBV7-3 and TRBJ1-1; 9 bases match TRBD1. This CDR3 comprises 13 residues. With V trimmed by 5 bases and J by 4 bases, 2 bases remained unmatched. Per the germline V gene, CDR1 is SGHTA and CDR2 is FQGTGA. The DNA for the CDR3 is TGTGCCAGCAGCGCGGACAGGGGCACTGAAGCTTTCTTT. Amino acids: CASSADRGTEAFF.

The genes are TRBV5-1 and TRBJ2-7, with 7 bases identical to TRBD1. After removal of 1 base from V and 9 bases from J, the junction contained 10 bases not matched to a gene. CDR3 length: 14 residues. Germline lookup yields CDR1 SGHRS and CDR2 YFSETQ. The CDR3 DNA follows: TGCGCCAGCAGCTTGCGTCCCGGACAGGAGAGGCAGTACTTC. The encoded protein is CASSLRPGQERQYF.

The J gene is TRBJ1-6, the V gene TRBV9, with D unclear. V lost 0 bases and J lost 9, with 13 bases in between. Germline-derived CDR1 and CDR2 are SGDLS and YYNGEE. This CDR3 has 15 amino acids. In DNA, the CDR3 is TGTGCCAGCAGCGTAGCGGCCAGCGTCAGTTCACCCCTCCACTTT. As protein: CASSVAASVSSPLHF.

This sequence joins TRBV7-8 and TRBJ1-6, with a tentative D call TRBD1 (5 bases). This CDR3 is built from 15 residues. Trimming pared 5 bases from V and 10 bases from J, leaving 18 bases between. CDR1 and CDR2 from the germline V gene are SGHVS and FQNEAQ. CDR3 coding DNA: TGTGCCAGCAGCAGACAAAGGGGAGCAAGATCACCCCTCCACTTT. It yields the protein CASSRQRGARSPLHF. The full variable domain, rest sourced from reference TRBV7-8 and TRBJ1-6, is GAGVSQSPRYKVAKRGQDVALRCDPISGHVSLFWYQQALGQGPEFLTYFQNEAQLDKSGLPSDRFFAERPEGSVSTLKIQRTQQEDSAVYLCASSRQRGARSPLHFGNGTRLTVT.

The V and J genes are TRBV18 and TRBJ2-2; a possible D gene is TRBD1 (5 bases). This CDR3 region has 13 residues. Germline values: CDR1 KGHSH, CDR2 LQKENI. Trimming left V 1 base short and J 6 bases short, with 6 bases between. The CDR3: CASSPLGAGELFF. The DNA of the CDR3 is TGTGCCAGCTCACCACTAGGGGCCGGGGAGCTGTTTTTT.

The rearrangement joins TRBV19 to TRBJ1-1, with D unresolved. The CDR3 contains 13 residues. V was shortened by 3 bases and J by 3 bases, with 8 bases between the two germline ends. Looked up from germline, CDR1 is LNHDA and CDR2 is SQIVND (reference sequence). CDR3: CASSIRSYTEAFF. The CDR3 DNA sequence: TGTGCCAGTAGTATCCGCAGTTACACTGAAGCTTTCTTT.